The next 19 T cell receptor beta chains were all read from a single sample in a study of CD39 and CD103 CD8 tumor-infiltrating T cells. Method: immunoSEQ multiplex PCR; TCRdb's copy keeps in-frame clones and lacks some. The repertoire holds a few thousand clones, with approximately 70% as singletons. The specimen was CD8+ T cells sorted from blood. Subset meaning: total memory CD8 T cells (CD45RA-CCR7+/-) from blood or uninvolved lymph node. These receptors all come from a human donor with head and neck squamous cell carcinoma.

Worth noting for this clone: At one end the junction does not follow the germline gene, possibly because of a read error. The V and J genes are TRBV29-1 and TRBJ2-1; 14 bases line up with TRBD2. Germline V gene data show CDR1 as SQVTM and CDR2 as ANQGSEA. The CDR3 contains 17 residues. In DNA form, the CDR3 reads TGCAGCGTCGAAGGGGGGACTAGCGGGGGTACCTACAATGAGCAGTTCTTC. Protein: CSVEGGTSGGTYNEQFF.

The genes are TRBV19 and TRBJ1-4, with D possibly being TRBD1 (6 bases). V lost 3 bases, J lost 8 bases, and 19 bases lay in between. There are 16 residues in the CDR3. CDR1 is LNHDA and CDR2 is SQIVND in the germline V gene (reference sequence). The CDR3 DNA is TGTGCCAGTAGTATGAGGACAGCGAAATTTGGGGAAAAACTGTTTTTT. Translated: CASSMRTAKFGEKLFF. The full variable domain, in which reference TRBV19 and TRBJ1-4 provide the parts outside the CDR3, is DGGITQSPKYLFRKEGQNVTLSCEQNLNHDAMYWYRQDPGQGLRLIYYSQIVNDFQKGDIAEGYSVSREKKESFPLTVTSAQKNPTAFYLCASSMRTAKFGEKLFFGSGTQLSVL.

V gene TRBV7-8 combines with J gene TRBJ2-5, with 12 positions matching TRBD1. CDR3 length equals 15 residues. V was pared by 5 bases and J by 5 bases, with 6 bases of the junction left unmatched. In germline, CDR1 is SGHVS, CDR2 FQNEAQ. The DNA of the CDR3 is TGTGCCAGCAGCCAGGGACAGGGGGCGGCGGAGACCCAGTACTTC. Translating gives CASSQGQGAAETQYF.

The gene calls are TRBV15 and TRBJ2-4; tentative D call: TRBD2 (6 bases). The CDR3 contains 13 residues. V dropped 1 base and J dropped 10 bases, with 11 bases sitting between them. Germline values: CDR1 LNHNV, CDR2 YYDKDF (reference sequence). In nucleotides, the CDR3 is TGTGCCACCAGCAGAGGAGGGCGGGATATTCAGTACTTC. Amino acids: CATSRGGRDIQYF.

Here the CDR3 reads CASSFRLAGNPSTDTQYF. The CDR3 nucleotides are TGTGCCAGCAGTTTTAGACTAGCGGGGAACCCTAGCACAGATACGCAGTATTTT. J is TRBJ2-3 and V is TRBV5-4; 11 nucleotides match TRBD2. V lost 5 bases, J lost 0 bases, and 11 bases stayed unmatched. The germline V gene has CDR1 SGHNT and CDR2 YYREEE (reference sequence). The CDR3 consists of 18 residues.

Only a few counts were recorded for this clone. The CDR3: CASSRDPTGEVGEQYF. In nucleotides, the CDR3 is TGTGCCAGCAGCCGGGACCCTACAGGGGAAGTGGGCGAGCAGTACTTC. V usage is TRBV4-2 and J usage is TRBJ2-7; 7 bases fit TRBD1. This CDR3 spans 16 amino acids. Germline trimming cut 4 bases from V and 6 bases from J; bases unmatched to any gene: 15. Germline V gives CDR1 LGHNA, CDR2 YNFKEQ.

This chain connects TRBV13 to TRBJ2-3; a possible D gene is TRBD2 (6 bases). CDR1 and CDR2 (germline): PRHDT, FYEKMQ (reference sequence). The CDR3 extends over 13 amino acids. V lost 5 bases to trimming and J lost 0 bases, with 6 bases between them. The CDR3 reads CASSAGSTDTQYF. The DNA for the CDR3 is TGTGCCAGCAGCGCGGGGAGCACAGATACGCAGTATTTT.

The chain employs TRBV6-1 and TRBJ1-1; D perhaps matches TRBD1 (6 bases). Between the trimmed V and J ends, which lost 6 bases and 7 bases, there was a span of 12 bases. The germline V gene encodes CDR1 MNHNS and CDR2 SASEGT. This CDR3 has 12 amino acids. The CDR3 nucleotides read TGTGCCAGCAGGGGGACACGGGTTGAAGCTTTCTTT. This gives the protein CASRGTRVEAFF.

This chain joins TRBV4-1 and TRBJ2-7; D possibly corresponds to TRBD1 (6 bases). This CDR3 contains 15 residues. CDR1 is MGHRA and CDR2 is YSYEKL in the germline V gene. The V end was cut by 3 bases, the J end by 2 bases, with 14 bases between. CDR3 protein: CASSQSQEGAYEQYF. DNA of the CDR3: TGCGCCAGCAGCCAGTCCCAAGAGGGGGCCTACGAGCAGTACTTC.

This chain connects TRBV10-3 to TRBJ1-1, with D perhaps matching TRBD1 (6 bases). This CDR3 region has 15 residues. Trimming stripped 3 bases from V and 0 bases from J, with 11 bases between. Germline CDR1 is ENHRY and CDR2 is SYGVKD. CDR3 sequence (DNA): TGTGCCATCAGTGAAGGTCAGGGGATGAACACTGAAGCTTTCTTT. Its protein is CAISEGQGMNTEAFF.

As regards this clone: The same CDR3 is also encoded by other DNA sequences in this sample. The chain links TRBV27 to TRBJ1-2, with 7 positions matching TRBD1. This CDR3 region has 14 residues. Germline V gene data show CDR1 as MNHEY and CDR2 as SMNVEV (reference sequence). After removal of 3 bases from V and 0 bases from J, the junction contained 1 base not matched to a gene. In nucleotides, the CDR3 is TGTGCCAGCAGTTTGCAGGGGGCTAACTATGGCTACACCTTC. Protein product: CASSLQGANYGYTF.

This clone was counted a single time. This chain joins TRBV7-9 and TRBJ1-2; D call uncertain. The germline V and J ends were trimmed by 4 bases and 3 bases, with 15 bases remaining between them. The CDR3 has 15 amino acids. Germline lookup yields CDR1 SEHNR and CDR2 FQNEAQ (reference sequence). The CDR3 coding sequence is TGTGCCAGCAGCTCTTTGACACCTGTGGACTATGGCTACACCTTC. Translation: CASSSLTPVDYGYTF. Combining the CDR3 with reference TRBV7-9 and TRBJ1-2 gives the whole variable domain DTGVSQNPRHKITKRGQNVTFRCDPISEHNRLYWYRQTLGQGPEFLTYFQNEAQLEKSRLLSDRFSAERPKGSFSTLEIQRTEQGDSAMYLCASSSLTPVDYGYTFGSGTRLTVV.

This chain links TRBV5-1 with TRBJ2-7; 7 nucleotides line up with TRBD2. Germline CDR1 reads SGHRS; CDR2 reads YFSETQ. With 0 bases clipped from V and 1 base from J, the junction kept 7 bases outside the gene matches. This CDR3 has 16 residues. The CDR3 sequence is CASSLGGGPVSYEQYF. The CDR3, as DNA: TGCGCCAGCAGCTTGGGGGGGGGACCCGTATCCTACGAGCAGTACTTC.

In its sample, this clone was seen a few times. The gene calls are TRBV7-9 and TRBJ2-1; 9 bases map to TRBD1. Germline V gene lookup returns CDR1 SEHNR and CDR2 FQNEAQ (reference sequence). This CDR3 is built from 18 residues. Trimming cost V 2 bases and J 2 bases; bases outside gene matches: 10. CDR3 nucleotides: TGTGCCAGCAGCTTAACCAAGGGAAGGACAGGGGCCTACAATGAGCAGTTCTTC. Its protein product is CASSLTKGRTGAYNEQFF.

The V and J genes are TRBV6-5 and TRBJ2-2; 11 nucleotides match TRBD1. Per germline, CDR1 MNHEY and CDR2 SVGAGI. The junction had 0 bases not matched to a gene; V was cut back by 0 bases and J by 6 bases. The CDR3 extends over 15 amino acids. This CDR3 reads CASSYSGQGAGELFF. The CDR3 DNA reads as TGTGCCAGCAGTTACTCGGGACAGGGGGCCGGGGAGCTGTTTTTT.

The rearrangement uses TRBV5-5 and TRBJ2-3; maybe TRBD1 (5 bases). Germline CDR1 SGHKS, CDR2 YYEKEE (reference sequence). The germline V and J ends were trimmed by 0 bases and 3 bases, with 14 bases remaining between them. The CDR3 length is 16 residues. The CDR3 coding sequence is TGTGCCAGCAGCTTGGCCGGGTCAGGGTTAACAGATACGCAGTATTTT. Amino acids: CASSLAGSGLTDTQYF.

The chain recombines TRBV5-5 with TRBJ1-4; TRBD1 is a possible D gene (5 bases). There are 15 residues in the CDR3. V was shortened by 0 bases and J by 8 bases, with 14 bases between the two germline ends. Germline values: CDR1 SGHKS, CDR2 YYEKEE (reference sequence). CDR3 nucleotides: TGTGCCAGCAGCTTGGAAGGGCGGGACGGGGAAAAACTGTTTTTT. Protein product: CASSLEGRDGEKLFF. Full variable domain (missing parts from reference TRBV5-5 and TRBJ1-4): DAGVTQSPTHLIKTRGQQVTLRCSPISGHKSVSWYQQVLGQGPQFIFQYYEKEERGRGNFPDRFSARQFPNYSSELNVNALLLGDSALYLCASSLEGRDGEKLFFGSGTQLSVL.

V is TRBV10-2 and J is TRBJ1-2, with 9 bases lining up with TRBD1. The J segment lost 8 bases and the V segment lost 8 bases, leaving 15 bases of the junction unmatched. The CDR3 sequence is 15 residues long. Germline V CDR1 and CDR2: WSHSY, SAAADI. In DNA form, the CDR3 reads TGCGCCAGCTCACGAGCCACCGACAGGGGGAGCGGCTACACCTTC. Translating it yields CASSRATDRGSGYTF.

This sequence joins TRBV9 and TRBJ2-5; 9 bases map to TRBD1. V gave up 3 bases and J gave up 3 bases; unmatched junction bases: 12. Germline values: CDR1 SGDLS, CDR2 YYNGEE. The CDR3 is 17 amino acids. Here the CDR3 reads CASSEPSGTGFEETQYF. As DNA, the CDR3 is TGTGCCAGCAGCGAACCTTCCGGGACAGGGTTTGAAGAGACCCAGTACTTC.